A selection of T cell receptor beta chains follows, all from one sample in a study of CD8 T cells in ankylosing spondylitis. TCRdb called the 5' RACE reads again in MiXCR, with one record for every CDR3 protein. Here the sample spans approximately 42,000 distinct CDR3 sequences, 3% to 4% being singletons. Specimen: blood, either unsorted or a sorted T cell fraction (not recorded which). The receptors shown here come from a female donor with ankylosing spondylitis or in good health (not recorded which). Both conserved end residues are part of each CDR3. The D gene is left open where the match is weak. The size entry is marked missing in some rows and otherwise reads once, few, many or a size class.

j_call clone_size d_call v_call cdr3_aa cdr3_nt
TRBJ2-3 few - TRBV9 CASSRGDTQYF TGTGCCAGCAGTCGCGGGGACACGCAGTATTTT
TRBJ2-3 once - TRBV9 CASSPRTNTDTQYF TGTGCCAGCAGCCCCCGGACTAACACAGATACGCAGTATTTT
TRBJ2-5 many - TRBV9 CASSSGLGETQYF TGTGCCAGCAGCTCGGGACTGGGGGAGACCCAGTACTTC
TRBJ2-1 many TRBD1 TRBV9 CASSVTGGYNEQFF TGTGCCAGCAGCGTTACAGGGGGTTACAATGAGCAGTTCTTC
TRBJ2-3 many - TRBV9 CASSVDPTGPDTQYF TGTGCCAGCAGCGTAGACCCCACAGGGCCAGATACGCAGTATTTT
TRBJ2-1 many TRBD1 TRBV9 CASSVGGTGTYNEQFF TGTGCCAGCAGCGTAGGGGGGACAGGGACCTACAATGAGCAGTTCTTC
TRBJ1-2 many - TRBV9 CASSVGPSGTYGYTF TGTGCCAGCAGCGTAGGTCCCAGCGGGACCTATGGCTACACCTTC
TRBJ2-1 few - TRBV21-1 CASSSTVPGLAAYNEQFF TGTGCCAGCAGTTCTACCGTGCCGGGACTAGCAGCCTACAATGAGCAGTTCTTC
TRBJ2-1 many - TRBV9 CASSPGISYNEQFF TGTGCCAGCAGCCCCGGAATCTCCTACAATGAGCAGTTCTTC
TRBJ2-7 many - TRBV9 CASSASSHPGYEQYF TGTGCCAGCAGCGCCTCTTCTCACCCGGGCTACGAGCAGTACTTC
TRBJ2-3 many - TRBV9 CASSVVARTDTQYF TGTGCCAGCAGCGTAGTGGCCCGCACAGATACGCAGTATTTT
TRBJ2-2 - TRBD2 TRBV9 CASSAVFAGLAGNTGELFF TGTGCCAGCAGCGCCGTATTCGCCGGACTAGCGGGGAACACCGGGGAGCTGTTTTTT
TRBJ1-1 many - TRBV9 CASSVEGKNTEAFF TGTGCCAGCAGCGTAGAGGGGAAGAACACTGAAGCTTTCTTT
TRBJ1-4 - - TRBV9 CASSVAFGAHEKLFF TGTGCCAGCAGCGTAGCTTTTGGGGCGCACGAAAAACTGTTTTTT
TRBJ2-1 many - TRBV9 CASSVRPRVADEQFF TGTGCCAGCAGCGTTCGGCCTCGTGTTGCCGATGAGCAGTTCTTC
TRBJ1-6 few - TRBV9 CASSVGITGDSPLHF TGTGCCAGCAGCGTTGGGATTACGGGGGATTCACCCCTCCACTTT
TRBJ1-2 many - TRBV9 CASSPRVQRRYGYTF TGTGCCAGCAGCCCTCGAGTACAGCGCCGGTATGGCTACACCTTC
TRBJ2-6 few TRBD1 TRBV9 CASSVGQGANGANVLTF TGTGCCAGCAGCGTGGGACAGGGGGCGAATGGGGCCAACGTCCTGACTTTC
TRBJ2-2 many TRBD2 TRBV9 CASSVVVAGNTGELFF TGTGCCAGCAGCGTAGTAGTAGCGGGGAACACCGGGGAGCTGTTTTTT
TRBJ2-3 many TRBD1 TRBV9 CASSPQGAPGTDTQYF TGTGCCAGCAGCCCACAGGGGGCGCCGGGCACAGATACGCAGTATTTT
TRBJ1-2 - TRBD1 TRBV19 CASSQQGLSLAYGYTF TGTGCCAGTAGTCAACAGGGGCTCTCTCTGGCCTATGGCTACACCTTC
TRBJ1-2 many TRBD1 TRBV9 CASSVNRGLDGYTF TGTGCCAGCAGCGTAAACAGGGGGTTGGATGGCTACACCTTC
TRBJ2-3 many TRBD2 TRBV9 CASSVGLAGGKTDTQYF TGTGCCAGCAGCGTGGGACTAGCGGGGGGGAAGACTGATACGCAGTATTTT
TRBJ2-2 - - TRBV9 CASSPRTNTGELFF TGTGCCAGCAGCCCCCGGACAAACACCGGGGAGCTGTTTTTT
TRBJ1-1 many - TRBV9 CASSVVAGNTEAFF TGTGCCAGCAGCGTAGTCGCGGGGAACACTGAAGCTTTCTTT
TRBJ1-2 many - TRBV9 CASSPTGHLMAYTF TGTGCCAGCAGCCCGACGGGACACCTTATGGCTTACACCTTC
TRBJ2-7 many TRBD1 TRBV9 CASSVAGTETYEQYF TGTGCCAGCAGCGTAGCCGGGACAGAAACCTACGAGCAGTACTTC
TRBJ1-2 many - TRBV23-1 CASGHGVRPHYGYTF TGCGCCAGCGGACATGGGGTCCGACCGCACTATGGCTACACCTTC
TRBJ2-7 many - TRBV9 CASSVDPGFTYEQYF TGTGCCAGCAGCGTAGACCCCGGGTTCACCTACGAGCAGTACTTC
TRBJ2-2 many TRBD1 TRBV9 CASSGGTGNTGELFF TGTGCCAGCAGCGGCGGGACAGGGAACACCGGGGAGCTGTTTTTT
TRBJ2-1 many - TRBV9 CASSAPGRNNEQFF TGTGCCAGCAGCGCCCCCGGCCGTAACAATGAGCAGTTCTTC
TRBJ2-5 many - TRBV9 CASSVAREETQYF TGTGCCAGCAGCGTAGCCAGGGAAGAGACCCAGTACTTC
TRBJ2-2 few - TRBV9 CASSVVGGSGELFF TGTGCCAGCAGCGTAGTGGGGGGCTCCGGGGAGCTGTTTTTT
TRBJ1-2 many - TRBV9 CASSVEGIGYTF TGTGCCAGCAGCGTAGAAGGGATTGGCTACACCTTC
TRBJ1-4 many - TRBV9 CASSVDGGMGEKLFF TGTGCCAGCAGCGTAGACGGGGGGATGGGTGAAAAACTGTTTTTT
TRBJ2-3 many TRBD2 TRBV9 CASGPSGGMDTQYF TGTGCCAGCGGGCCTAGCGGGGGAATGGATACGCAGTATTTT
TRBJ1-1 many TRBD1 TRBV9 CASSGQGYTEAFF TGTGCCAGCAGCGGACAGGGGTACACTGAAGCTTTCTTT
TRBJ1-1 many - TRBV9 CASSVDPGLNTEAFF TGTGCCAGCAGCGTCGATCCAGGTTTGAACACTGAAGCTTTCTTT
TRBJ2-3 many - TRBV9 CASSVGPLGGGSTDTQYF TGTGCCAGCAGCGTAGGGCCCCTAGGGGGGGGGAGCACAGATACGCAGTATTTT
TRBJ1-1 many - TRBV9 CASSADAGGGTEAFF TGTGCCAGCAGCGCCGATGCGGGTGGGGGTACTGAAGCTTTCTTT
TRBJ1-4 many TRBD1 TRBV9 CASSSGTGGGSATNEKLFF TGTGCCAGCAGCTCCGGGACAGGGGGAGGGTCTGCAACTAATGAAAAACTGTTTTTT
TRBJ1-1 many - TRBV9 CASSVSWANTEAFF TGTGCCAGCAGCGTATCCTGGGCCAACACTGAAGCTTTCTTT
TRBJ1-3 few - TRBV9 CASNVSGQDANTIYF TGTGCCAGCAACGTATCCGGACAAGATGCAAACACCATATATTTT
TRBJ2-3 many TRBD1 TRBV9 CASSIQTGVRTDTQYF TGTGCCAGCAGCATACAGACAGGGGTCCGCACAGATACGCAGTATTTT
TRBJ2-7 many - TRBV9 CASSVVAGSEQYF TGTGCCAGCAGCGTAGTGGCGGGGAGCGAGCAGTACTTC
TRBJ1-4 many - TRBV9 CASSDEGIGEKLFF TGTGCCAGCAGCGATGAGGGGATAGGGGAAAAACTGTTTTTT
TRBJ2-3 many TRBD2 TRBV9 CASSGAGTSAKDTQYF TGTGCCAGCAGCGGGGCCGGGACTAGCGCGAAAGATACGCAGTATTTT
TRBJ2-3 many TRBD2 TRBV9 CASSVLAGGITDTQYF TGTGCCAGCAGCGTTCTAGCGGGGGGGATCACAGATACGCAGTATTTT
TRBJ2-2 many - TRBV9 CASSVDPHSPNLELFF TGTGCCAGCAGCGTAGACCCACATAGCCCAAACCTGGAGCTGTTTTTT
TRBJ1-5 - - TRBV9 CASSVGGRLSQPQHF TGTGCCAGCAGCGTAGGTGGCCGGTTAAGTCAGCCCCAGCATTTT
TRBJ2-1 - TRBD2 TRBV9 CASSAVRGGINEQFF TGTGCCAGCAGCGCGGTGCGGGGGGGCATCAATGAGCAGTTCTTC
TRBJ2-2 many - TRBV9 CASSAGVQGGELFF TGTGCCAGCAGCGCGGGAGTACAGGGCGGGGAGCTGTTTTTT